Each of the 32 T cell receptor beta chains below was sequenced from the same sample in a study of shared clonotypes between healthy human individuals. TCRdb keeps only in-frame clones here, not all; method: immunoSEQ multiplex PCR. Altogether 2 million to 2.5 million clones are present, roughly 96% being singletons, with the ten largest covering roughly 0.13%. Sequenced input: naive CD4+ T cells sorted from blood. The sample's subset: CD45RA+ positively selected. Receptor source: a man between 18 and 35 years old in good health.

The V gene is TRBV28, the J gene TRBJ1-6; D not resolved. V was shortened by 4 bases and J by 0 bases, with 13 bases between the two germline ends. The germline gives CDR1 MDHEN, CDR2 SYDVKM. CDR3 size: 17 residues. CDR3 loop: CASSSRTWSSYNSPLHF. Written as DNA, the CDR3 is TGTGCCAGCAGTTCTCGAACCTGGAGCTCCTATAATTCACCCCTCCACTTT.

This clone was found once. CDR3 bases: TGTGCCAGCAGGAAATCAGCGGGGTACGAGCAGTACTTC. Translating gives CASRKSAGYEQYF. This chain links TRBV27 with TRBJ2-7; 7 bases agree with TRBD2. Germline V gene lookup returns CDR1 MNHEY and CDR2 SMNVEV (reference sequence). The CDR3 consists of 13 residues. The J segment lost 4 bases and the V segment lost 6 bases, leaving 6 bases of the junction unmatched.

The chain joins TRBV11-2 to TRBJ1-2; 7 bases are shared with TRBD1. The trim removed 6 bases at V and 1 base at J, leaving 5 bases unmatched. CDR1 is SGHAT, CDR2 FQNNGV, per germline. This CDR3 is 14 amino acids long. The CDR3 DNA is TGTGCCAGCAGACCGACAGGGAGTAACTATGGCTACACCTTC. Translating gives CASRPTGSNYGYTF.

The V call is TRBV6-6, the J call TRBJ2-2, with 11 bases lining up with TRBD2. Trimming cost V 6 bases and J 3 bases; bases outside gene matches: 6. Germline CDR1 reads MNHNY; CDR2 reads SVGAGI (reference sequence). This CDR3 contains 16 residues. The CDR3, as DNA: TGTGCCAGCAGCCCCGTTAGCGGGGGGGACACCGGGGAGCTGTTTTTT. This encodes CASSPVSGGDTGELFF.

The chain joins TRBV5-6 to TRBJ1-1, with 7 bases that match TRBD1. Germline V gene lookup returns CDR1 SGHDT and CDR2 YYEEEE. CDR3 length: 14 amino acids. Trimming took 3 bases from V and 0 from J; bases not matched to a gene: 2. The CDR3 region is CASSWGQMNTEAFF. The CDR3 DNA reads as TGTGCCAGCAGCTGGGGACAGATGAACACTGAAGCTTTCTTT.

In this sample, this clone turned up once. The V and J genes are TRBV6-1 and TRBJ2-7; D might be TRBD1 or TRBD2, each matching 6 bases. V was trimmed by 2 bases and J by 4 bases, leaving 15 bases between them. Looked up from germline, CDR1 is MNHNS and CDR2 is SASEGT. The CDR3 has 15 residues. The CDR3 spells CASSEWRGNRYEQYF. The DNA for the CDR3 is TGTGCCAGCAGTGAATGGAGGGGGAATAGGTACGAGCAGTACTTC.

The V gene is TRBV7-9, the J gene TRBJ2-4; TRBD1 is a possible D gene (6 bases). The CDR3 covers 14 residues. V shed 0 bases and J shed 11 bases, with 14 bases lying between them. Germline CDR1 reads SEHNR; CDR2 reads FQNEAQ (reference sequence). The CDR3 here is CASSLAELGQLQYF. The CDR3 nucleotides are TGTGCCAGCAGCTTAGCGGAGTTGGGACAACTTCAGTACTTC. The full variable domain, in which reference TRBV7-9 and TRBJ2-4 provide the parts outside the CDR3, is DTGVSQNPRHKITKRGQNVTFRCDPISEHNRLYWYRQTLGQGPEFLTYFQNEAQLEKSRLLSDRFSAERPKGSFSTLEIQRTEQGDSAMYLCASSLAELGQLQYFGAGTRLSVL.

The chain joins TRBV4-1 to TRBJ2-3, with 9 nucleotides matching TRBD2. J was trimmed by 0 bases and V by 2 bases; bases with no gene match: 21. This CDR3 spans 22 amino acids. Germline V gene sequence: CDR1 MGHRA, CDR2 YSYEKL. The CDR3 coding sequence is TGCGCCAGCAGCCAAATCCCGAGCGCGGGGTTACTAGCGGGTGCTAGCACAGATACGCAGTATTTT. Its protein product is CASSQIPSAGLLAGASTDTQYF.

J is TRBJ1-4 and V is TRBV5-1; D gene unclear. Germline CDR1 and CDR2: SGHRS and YFSETQ. The CDR3 length is 15 residues. V lost 7 bases and J lost 8, with 21 bases in between. CDR3: CASSSAAGGGEKLFF. The CDR3 region has the DNA TGCGCCAGCTCCTCTGCGGCCGGTGGAGGGGAAAAACTGTTTTTT.

The rearrangement joins TRBV15 to TRBJ2-7; D remains ambiguous. The CDR3 loop spans 15 amino acids. V lost 0 bases and J lost 6, with 15 bases in between. Germline assignment: CDR1 LNHNV and CDR2 YYDKDF (reference sequence). The DNA of the CDR3 is TGTGCCACCAGCAGAGATTCATTAGAGGTGCGCGAGCAGTACTTC. Encoded protein: CATSRDSLEVREQYF.

A remark on this clone: The same CDR3 arises from other DNA sequences in this sample as well. This rearrangement joins TRBV10-3 to TRBJ2-5; D is undetermined. The CDR3 totals 12 residues. The V end lost 4 bases, the J end lost 0 bases, and 3 bases lay between the germline ends. The germline gives CDR1 ENHRY, CDR2 SYGVKD. Here the CDR3 reads CAISAYQETQYF. The CDR3 nucleotides are TGTGCCATCAGTGCGTACCAAGAGACCCAGTACTTC.

The chain joins TRBV27 to TRBJ2-3, with TRBD2 matching 7 bases. CDR3 length: 12 residues. V lost 5 bases and J lost 4; bases outside the gene matches: 0. The germline gives CDR1 MNHEY, CDR2 SMNVEV (reference sequence). CDR3 sequence: CASSGRADTQYF. Here the CDR3 DNA reads TGTGCCAGCAGTGGGAGGGCAGATACGCAGTATTTT.

The chain uses TRBV5-1 and TRBJ1-4, with TRBD1 as a possible D gene (5 bases). V lost 1 base and J 5 bases, leaving 12 bases between the germline ends. The CDR3 has 15 residues. Germline CDR1 is SGHRS and CDR2 is YFSETQ. The CDR3 DNA sequence: TGCGCCAGCAGCTTGACGGGACGGACGAATGAAAAACTGTTTTTT. This sequence encodes CASSLTGRTNEKLFF.

Details on this clone: In the same sample, other DNA sequences code for this CDR3. The chain combines TRBV5-1 with TRBJ1-1; 7 bases agree with TRBD1. The CDR3 is made up of 13 amino acids. Unmatched junction bases numbered 2, after V lost 3 bases and J lost 3 bases. CDR1 is SGHRS, CDR2 YFSETQ, per germline. Written as DNA, the CDR3 is TGCGCCAGCAGCTCCCAGGGGGACACTGAAGCTTTCTTT. This codes for CASSSQGDTEAFF.

This clone was found once. The CDR3 coding sequence is TGCGCCAGCCGTCAGTCGGGGGGTGTTAATACGCGAAACACCATATATTTT. Its protein is CASRQSGGVNTRNTIYF. This chain connects TRBV4-1 to TRBJ1-3; D perhaps matches TRBD1 (5 bases). V dropped 8 bases and J dropped 5 bases, with 25 bases sitting between them. The germline CDR1 and CDR2 sequences are MGHRA and YSYEKL. The CDR3 runs to 17 residues.

The V gene is TRBV5-6, the J gene TRBJ2-7; unclear D gene. The germline V gene has CDR1 SGHDT and CDR2 YYEEEE. The ends were cut back, 5 bases at V and 6 bases at J, with 9 bases in the middle. The CDR3 is 11 residues long. The CDR3 nucleotides read TGTGCCAGCAGTATTGGCCTCGAGCAGTACTTC. Its protein is CASSIGLEQYF.

This chain links TRBV10-3 with TRBJ2-7; possibly TRBD2 for D (7 bases). CDR1 ENHRY and CDR2 SYGVKD come from the germline V gene. The CDR3 is 15 residues long. V lost 3 bases to trimming and J lost 2 bases, with 14 bases between them. The CDR3 DNA sequence: TGTGCCATCAGTGAATTGGGGGGGGCCGCCTACGAGCAGTACTTC. This translates into CAISELGGAAYEQYF.

The rearrangement links TRBV2 to TRBJ1-2, with D unclear. Germline V gene lookup returns CDR1 SNHLY and CDR2 FYNNEI. This CDR3 comprises 12 residues. V lost 7 bases, J lost 4 bases, and 10 bases lay in between. The CDR3 DNA sequence: TGTGCCAGCACGCGGTTTCTCTATGGCTACACCTTC. Encoded protein: CASTRFLYGYTF.

The V and J genes are TRBV6-5 and TRBJ2-7; D may correspond to TRBD1 or TRBD2 (5 bases each). The CDR3 totals 12 residues. V was pared by 4 bases and J by 6 bases, with 10 bases between. CDR1 and CDR2 (germline): MNHEY, SVGAGI. CDR3: CASSSVGAEQYF. CDR3 DNA sequence: TGTGCCAGCAGTTCCGTCGGGGCCGAGCAGTACTTC.

V gene TRBV7-2 combines with J gene TRBJ2-1; 7 bases line up with TRBD2. Germline CDR1 reads SGHTA; CDR2 reads FQGNSA. CDR3 size: 18 residues. J lost 0 bases, V lost 3 bases, and 11 bases had no gene match. The CDR3 loop reads CASSLWGAGKSSYNEQFF. CDR3 sequence (DNA): TGTGCCAGCAGCTTGTGGGGAGCGGGAAAAAGCTCCTACAATGAGCAGTTCTTC.

The V gene is TRBV27, the J gene TRBJ2-4; the D gene is possibly TRBD1 (5 bases). Germline loops: CDR1 MNHEY, CDR2 SMNVEV (reference sequence). This CDR3 is 14 amino acids long. V lost 7 bases and J lost 2, with 12 bases in between. The chain's CDR3 is CASTKQGSKNIQYF. Written as DNA, the CDR3 is TGTGCCAGCACCAAGCAGGGATCCAAAAACATTCAGTACTTC.

This clone appeared once. The CDR3 here is CSVADVSYEQYF. In DNA form, the CDR3 reads TGCAGCGTCGCTGACGTGAGCTACGAGCAGTACTTC. The chain combines TRBV29-1 with TRBJ2-7; no clear D gene. Germline CDR1 is SQVTM and CDR2 is ANQGSEA. This CDR3 has 12 amino acids. The V end was cut by 6 bases, the J end by 3 bases, with 12 bases between.

This sequence joins TRBV7-2 and TRBJ2-1; perhaps TRBD2 as D (6 bases). The CDR3 sequence is 15 residues long. V lost 2 bases and J 3 bases, leaving 11 bases between the germline ends. Germline V CDR1 and CDR2: SGHTA, FQGNSA. The DNA of the CDR3 is TGTGCCAGCAGCTTATCGCGGGGACGCTACAATGAGCAGTTCTTC. Encoded protein: CASSLSRGRYNEQFF.

The rearrangement links TRBV10-3 to TRBJ2-2; 8 bases match TRBD1. The germline CDR1 and CDR2 sequences are ENHRY and SYGVKD. V was pared by 6 bases and J by 4 bases, with 13 bases of the junction left unmatched. The CDR3 totals 17 residues. CDR3 bases: TGTGCCATCAGCTTAGTTCCAGGGACAGGTATCACCGGGGAGCTGTTTTTT. Encoded protein: CAISLVPGTGITGELFF.

This clone appeared a single time. Other DNA sequences in this specimen translate into the identical CDR3. The chain employs TRBV2 and TRBJ1-1, with D perhaps TRBD1 (6 bases). The V gene lost 5 bases and the J gene lost 4 bases, with 11 bases spanning the gap. Germline CDR1 is SNHLY and CDR2 is FYNNEI. The CDR3 covers 13 residues. The CDR3 nucleotides read TGTGCCAGCAGTCCGAGGGGGGGCACTGAAGCTTTCTTT. Translation gives CASSPRGGTEAFF.

The rearrangement uses TRBV7-9 and TRBJ1-1, with TRBD1 as a possible D gene (5 bases). The CDR3 covers 15 residues. Trimming took 4 bases from V and 6 from J, leaving 18 bases between them. The V gene's germline CDR1 is SEHNR and CDR2 FQNEAQ (reference sequence). In DNA, the CDR3 is TGTGCCAGCAGCTCCGGAGCCCTCGGGGACCCTGAAGCTTTCTTT. Translating it yields CASSSGALGDPEAFF.

As concerns this clone: Distinct nucleotide sequences in the sample also encode this CDR3. CDR3 nucleotides: TGTGCCAGCAGTTACTCGGGGCAGAACTATGGCTACACCTTC. As protein: CASSYSGQNYGYTF. V and J are TRBV6-5 and TRBJ1-2, with D perhaps matching TRBD1 (5 bases). CDR1 is MNHEY, CDR2 SVGAGI, per germline. Trimming removed 0 bases from V and 2 bases from J, with 7 bases in between. This CDR3 spans 14 amino acids.

The rearrangement joins TRBV2 to TRBJ2-5, with 9 bases fitting TRBD1. V trimming: 8 bases; J trimming: 2 bases; junction bases outside the gene matches: 3. CDR3 length equals 13 residues. Germline CDR1 and CDR2: SNHLY and FYNNEI. Here the CDR3 reads CASWDRAQETQYF. The CDR3 DNA sequence: TGTGCCAGCTGGGACAGGGCACAAGAGACCCAGTACTTC.

The chain combines TRBV11-3 with TRBJ2-5; tentatively, D is TRBD1 or TRBD2 (5 bases each). CDR3 length: 15 amino acids. V was cut by 3 bases and J by 1 base, with 12 bases left in between. Germline V gene lookup returns CDR1 SGHNT and CDR2 YENEEA. CDR3 residues: CASSFGTGGQETQYF. Here the CDR3 DNA reads TGTGCCAGCAGCTTTGGCACAGGAGGCCAAGAGACCCAGTACTTC.

The chain joins TRBV7-2 to TRBJ2-5, with 8 positions matching TRBD2. Germline V gives CDR1 SGHTA, CDR2 FQGNSA. The ends lost 1 base at V and 5 bases at J; junction bases unmatched: 9. The CDR3 sequence is 16 residues long. CDR3 loop: CASSLEGTSGGETQYF. Here the CDR3 DNA reads TGTGCCAGCAGCTTAGAGGGGACCTCGGGAGGGGAGACCCAGTACTTC. Looking up the rest from reference TRBV7-2 and TRBJ2-5 gives the full variable domain: GAGVSQSPSNKVTEKGKDVELRCDPISGHTALYWYRQSLGQGLEFLIYFQGNSAPDKSGLPSDRFSAERTGGSVSTLTIQRTQQEDSAVYLCASSLEGTSGGETQYFGPGTRLLVL.

This clone has just one count. The rearrangement links TRBV5-1 to TRBJ2-5; perhaps TRBD2 as D (6 bases). Trimming took off 3 bases at V and 5 bases at J, with 14 bases between the two ends. Germline CDR1 is SGHRS and CDR2 is YFSETQ. The CDR3 contains 14 residues. CDR3 DNA: TGCGCCAGCAGCTCGATCTTTGGGGGGGAGACCCAGTACTTC. It is translated as CASSSIFGGETQYF.

This clone was recorded only once. The rearrangement joins TRBV11-2 to TRBJ2-1; D assignment may be TRBD1 or TRBD2 (5 bases each). The germline gives CDR1 SGHAT, CDR2 FQNNGV. The CDR3 runs 15 residues. Trimming removed 5 bases from V and 1 base from J, with 12 bases in between. CDR3 in amino acids: CASSPRDGSYNEQFF. DNA for the CDR3: TGTGCCAGCAGCCCCCGGGACGGATCCTACAATGAGCAGTTCTTC. The full variable domain, completed using reference TRBV11-2 and TRBJ2-1, is EAGVAQSPRYKIIEKRQSVAFWCNPISGHATLYWYQQILGQGPKLLIQFQNNGVVDDSQLPKDRFSAERLKGVDSTLKIQPAKLEDSAVYLCASSPRDGSYNEQFFGPGTRLTVL.